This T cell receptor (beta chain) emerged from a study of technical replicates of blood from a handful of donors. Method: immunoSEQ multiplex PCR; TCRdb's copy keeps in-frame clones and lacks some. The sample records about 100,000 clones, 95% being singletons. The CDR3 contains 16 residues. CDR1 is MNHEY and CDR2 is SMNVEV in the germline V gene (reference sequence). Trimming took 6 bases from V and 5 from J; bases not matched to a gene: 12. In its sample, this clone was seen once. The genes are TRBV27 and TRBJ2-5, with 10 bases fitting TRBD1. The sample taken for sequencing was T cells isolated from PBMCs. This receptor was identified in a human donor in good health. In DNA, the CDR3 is TGTGCCAGCAGCCAATTCGACAGGGGGCGCGGGGAGACCCAGTACTTC. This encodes CASSQFDRGRGETQYF.